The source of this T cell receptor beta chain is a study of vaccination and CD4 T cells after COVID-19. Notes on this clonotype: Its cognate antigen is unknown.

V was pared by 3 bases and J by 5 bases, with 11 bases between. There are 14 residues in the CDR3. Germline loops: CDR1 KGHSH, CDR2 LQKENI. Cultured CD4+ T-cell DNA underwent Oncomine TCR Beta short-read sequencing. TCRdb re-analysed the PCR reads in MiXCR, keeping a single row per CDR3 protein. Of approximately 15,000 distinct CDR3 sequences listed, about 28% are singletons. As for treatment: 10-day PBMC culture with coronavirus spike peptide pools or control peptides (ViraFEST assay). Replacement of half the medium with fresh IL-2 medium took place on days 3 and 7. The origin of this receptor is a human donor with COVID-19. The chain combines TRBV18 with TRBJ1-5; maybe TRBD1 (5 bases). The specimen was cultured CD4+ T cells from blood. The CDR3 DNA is TGTGCCAGCTCACCGCAGGGTTTTGATCAGCCCCAGCATTTT. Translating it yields CASSPQGFDQPQHF.